This T cell receptor (beta chain) was profiled in a study of radiotherapy plus CTLA-4 blockade in lung cancer listed by TCRdb under 2018. Concerning the study at large: Among enrolled patients, roughly 17% had an objective response and 30% to 35% reached disease control. Results and caveats for the whole study, not just this receptor: Early dynamic changes in blood T cell clones, together with increased serum interferon-beta after radiation, were reported as the strongest predictors of response. TCR clones derived from tumors expanded in peripheral blood after treatment with radiotherapy and ipilimumab.

In this study, focal radiation therapy paired with CTLA-4 blockade (ipilimumab) was tested in patients who had chemo-refractory metastatic non-small-cell lung cancer. The CDR3 holds 14 amino acids from the cysteine to the phenylalanine. Only CDR3 DNA is held: 42 bases, read in frame from base 1. The germline V gene supplies CDR1 SGDLS and CDR2 YYNGEE. The method behind the library was the immunoSEQ multiplex PCR assay. TCRdb holds this immuneACCESS table with in-frame rearrangements only. Some clones are missing; in checked studies, unresolved V genes explain under half, and the rest has no known cause. The sample data list 120,000 or so clones, and about four fifths of these were observed just once. Together, the top ten hold roughly 5.2% of the sample. Remarks on this clone: Its antigen has not been determined. A read error may produce the germline difference seen at one junction end.

The receptor was derived from a human donor with non-small cell lung cancer who had a partial response to radiotherapy plus ipilimumab. The chain employs TRBV9 and TRBJ2-3, with the D gene call left open. Source: peripheral blood, taken from a patient treated with radiotherapy plus ipilimumab. The CDR3 corresponds to CASSVDGYTDTQYF. The nucleotide sequence reads as follows: TGTGCCAGCAGCGTAGACGGCTACACAGATACGCAATATTTT.